Shown below are 25 T cell receptor beta chains from a single sample sequenced in a study of cytomegalovirus exposure and HLA in healthy donors. Use of 60 Vbeta and 13 Jbeta primers characterized the PCR. TCRdb's copy holds only in-frame clones and misses some; the assay was immunoSEQ multiplex PCR. Seen here are more than 110,000 clones, approximately 82% observed once, and the top ten hold approximately 1.5%. The material sequenced was PBMCs. The receptor set was obtained from a man in his thirties or forties in good health and CMV-seropositive.

The genes are TRBV27 and TRBJ2-5, with 8 bases that match TRBD2. Germline V gene sequence: CDR1 MNHEY, CDR2 SMNVEV (reference sequence). Unmatched junction bases numbered 5, after V lost 6 bases and J lost 2 bases. The CDR3 consists of 14 residues. The CDR3 coding sequence is TGTGCCAGCAGGATAGCGGGGACTCAAGAGACCCAGTACTTC. Its protein product is CASRIAGTQETQYF.

The chain couples TRBV4-1 to TRBJ2-7; 8 bases are a match to TRBD2. V trimming: 7 bases; J trimming: 0 bases; junction bases outside the gene matches: 11. The length of the CDR3 is 16 residues. Germline CDR1 reads MGHRA; CDR2 reads YSYEKL. CDR3 sequence (DNA): TGCGCCAGCACCCCTGGAGCGGGGGTCCCCTCCTACGAGCAGTACTTC. This translates into CASTPGAGVPSYEQYF.

The table lists this clone with a few counts. The genes are TRBV7-3 and TRBJ2-3; no clear D gene. Germline-derived CDR1 and CDR2 are SGHTA and FQGTGA. The CDR3 is 15 residues long. V shed 5 bases and J shed 0 bases, with 12 bases lying between them. The CDR3 sequence is CASSLQQASTDTQYF. The CDR3 DNA reads TGTGCCAGCAGCCTGCAGCAGGCTAGCACAGATACGCAGTATTTT.

Comment on this clone: The sample contains more than one DNA sequence encoding this CDR3. The J gene is TRBJ1-1, the V gene TRBV20-1; the D is unclear. V shed 3 bases and J shed 5 bases, with 7 bases lying between them. Germline V gives CDR1 DFQATT, CDR2 SNEGSKA (reference sequence). This CDR3 is 11 amino acids long. CDR3 loop: CSARRDTEAFF. The CDR3 nucleotides read TGCAGTGCTAGGAGGGATACTGAAGCTTTCTTT.

The chain employs TRBV20-1 and TRBJ2-5; the D gene is possibly TRBD1 (6 bases). V was clipped by 2 bases and J by 5 bases, with 6 bases between them. Germline V gene lookup returns CDR1 DFQATT and CDR2 SNEGSKA (reference sequence). The CDR3 totals 11 residues. The CDR3 sequence is CSARRGETQYF. The CDR3 DNA is TGCAGTGCTAGAAGGGGGGAGACCCAGTACTTC.

The CDR3 coding sequence is TGTGCCAGCAGTTTACAGGGGGCGTCACAGCCCCAGCATTTT. Its protein product is CASSLQGASQPQHF. The genes are TRBV27 and TRBJ1-5, with 8 bases matching TRBD1. V lost 2 bases to trimming and J lost 7 bases; unmatched junction nucleotides: 4. Germline lookup yields CDR1 MNHEY and CDR2 SMNVEV (reference sequence). The CDR3 covers 14 residues.

This clone has only a few counts. The chain recombines TRBV10-3 with TRBJ2-7; tentative D call: TRBD1 (6 bases). V dropped 4 bases and J dropped 5 bases, with 24 bases sitting between them. The germline V gene encodes CDR1 ENHRY and CDR2 SYGVKD. The length of the CDR3 is 17 residues. The CDR3 protein is CAISGGAALLGANEQYF. The CDR3 nucleotides read TGTGCCATCAGTGGGGGAGCGGCCTTACTGGGGGCAAACGAGCAGTACTTC.

This clone was observed a few times. The chain uses TRBV19 and TRBJ1-5, with 8 bases matching TRBD1. V dropped 3 bases and J dropped 7; count of bases not matched to a gene: 5. This CDR3 comprises 14 residues. Germline loops: CDR1 LNHDA, CDR2 SQIVND (reference sequence). The CDR3: CASSMRQGAQPQHF. The CDR3 DNA follows: TGTGCCAGTAGTATGAGGCAGGGGGCACAGCCCCAGCATTTT. Drawing the rest from reference TRBV19 and TRBJ1-5, the complete variable domain is DGGITQSPKYLFRKEGQNVTLSCEQNLNHDAMYWYRQDPGQGLRLIYYSQIVNDFQKGDIAEGYSVSREKKESFPLTVTSAQKNPTAFYLCASSMRQGAQPQHFGDGTRLSIL.

The chain uses TRBV6-8 and TRBJ2-2, with 8 positions matching TRBD2. CDR3 size: 16 residues. The V and J ends lost 6 bases and 4 bases, in that order; junction bases with no gene match: 10. Looked up from germline, CDR1 is MNHGY and CDR2 is SAAAGT. CDR3 loop: CASSSEASGFTGELFF. CDR3 DNA sequence: TGTGCCAGCAGCTCGGAGGCTAGCGGGTTCACCGGGGAGCTGTTTTTT.

CDR3 region: CASGLGQYTDTQYF. The CDR3 region has the DNA TGCGCCAGCGGGCTTGGACAGTACACAGATACGCAGTATTTT. The genes are TRBV5-1 and TRBJ2-3; TRBD1 might be the D (6 bases). The CDR3 runs 14 residues. Germline V CDR1 and CDR2: SGHRS, YFSETQ. Trimming left V 7 bases short and J 2 bases short, with 14 bases between.

CDR3 in amino acids: CASSQDIRLAAQETQYF. The CDR3 DNA sequence: TGTGCCAGCAGCCAAGATATTAGGCTAGCGGCACAAGAGACCCAGTACTTC. V gene TRBV4-2 combines with J gene TRBJ2-5; 7 bases are shared with TRBD2. J was trimmed by 2 bases and V by 0 bases; bases with no gene match: 9. From germline, CDR1 is LGHNA and CDR2 YNFKEQ. The CDR3 contains 17 residues.

The chain employs TRBV6-5 and TRBJ1-2; D possibly corresponds to TRBD1 (5 bases). The CDR3 is 12 residues long. Trimming removed 6 bases at V and 5 bases at J, with 10 bases between. Germline assignment: CDR1 MNHEY and CDR2 SVGAGI. CDR3 sequence reads: CASSSGGYGYTF. CDR3 bases: TGTGCCAGCAGCTCGGGGGGATATGGCTACACCTTC.

This rearrangement joins TRBV28 to TRBJ2-3; 10 nucleotides agree with TRBD1. The CDR3 has 18 amino acids. V was clipped by 7 bases and J by 2 bases; unmatched bases: 15. Germline lookup yields CDR1 MDHEN and CDR2 SYDVKM. The CDR3 is CASKMGQGTVFLTDTQYF. DNA for the CDR3: TGTGCCAGCAAAATGGGACAGGGGACCGTTTTCCTCACAGATACGCAGTATTTT.

The chain combines TRBV18 with TRBJ1-1; D possibly corresponds to TRBD1 (6 bases). CDR1 and CDR2 (germline): KGHSH, LQKENI. The CDR3 extends over 16 amino acids. Trimming took 3 bases from V and 1 from J, leaving 15 bases between them. The CDR3 here is CASSPELQGSNTEAFF. The CDR3 region has the DNA TGTGCCAGCTCACCTGAGCTACAGGGTTCGAACACTGAAGCTTTCTTT.

There are a few counts of this clone. This chain joins TRBV6-6 and TRBJ1-1; TRBD1 is a possible D gene (6 bases). With 7 bases removed from V and 3 bases from J, the gap between germline ends came to 15 bases. The CDR3 is made up of 14 amino acids. Germline values: CDR1 MNHNY, CDR2 SVGAGI (reference sequence). CDR3 region: CASIIQGRDTEAFF. The CDR3 nucleotides read TGTGCCAGCATCATACAGGGCCGGGACACTGAAGCTTTCTTT.

This clone showed up just a few times. The rearrangement joins TRBV29-1 to TRBJ2-7, with D tentatively TRBD2 (6 bases). Trimming took off 6 bases at V and 3 bases at J, with 27 bases between the two ends. The germline V gene encodes CDR1 SQVTM and CDR2 ANQGSEA. The CDR3 contains 17 residues. CDR3 bases: TGCAGCGTGGCCGGGACTCTAACCACCCAAAACCTCTACGAGCAGTACTTC. This translates into CSVAGTLTTQNLYEQYF.

The genes are TRBV7-8 and TRBJ1-2; no reliable D call. Germline V gene data show CDR1 as SGHVS and CDR2 as FQNEAQ. CDR3 length: 13 amino acids. Trimming took off 0 bases at V and 6 bases at J, with 8 bases between the two ends. CDR3 sequence reads: CASSLAYGDGYTF. CDR3 DNA sequence: TGTGCCAGCAGCTTAGCGTACGGGGATGGCTACACCTTC.

The rearrangement links TRBV7-8 to TRBJ2-7; no clear D. The V gene's germline CDR1 is SGHVS and CDR2 FQNEAQ. The CDR3 has 13 amino acids. The V end was cut by 2 bases, the J end by 3 bases, with 8 bases between. This CDR3 reads CASSLRSRYEQYF. In DNA, the CDR3 is TGTGCCAGCAGCTTAAGGAGTCGCTACGAGCAGTACTTC.

This clone came up a few times. The chain recombines TRBV6-5 with TRBJ1-1, with TRBD1 matching 7 bases. V lost 8 bases, J lost 1 base, and 7 bases stayed unmatched. CDR1 is MNHEY and CDR2 is SVGAGI in the germline V gene. The CDR3 runs 14 residues. CDR3 DNA: TGTGCCAGCGCCTACAGGGGCCGGAACACTGAAGCTTTCTTT. This sequence encodes CASAYRGRNTEAFF.

This chain joins TRBV27 and TRBJ1-5; D possibly corresponds to TRBD1 (5 bases). The length of the CDR3 is 15 residues. The germline V gene encodes CDR1 MNHEY and CDR2 SMNVEV (reference sequence). V lost 0 bases to trimming and J lost 9 bases, with 15 bases between them. The CDR3 DNA follows: TGTGCCAGCAGTTTATCGGCGGGGGGGGTCTGGCCCCAGCATTTT. Protein product: CASSLSAGGVWPQHF.

A single count supports this clone. This chain joins TRBV7-2 and TRBJ1-5; D possibly corresponds to TRBD1 (6 bases). V was cut by 6 bases and J by 0 bases, with 15 bases left in between. The CDR3 length is 16 residues. The germline V gene has CDR1 SGHTA and CDR2 FQGNSA. CDR3 protein: CASSYTGTNSNQPQHF. CDR3 DNA: TGTGCCAGCAGTTATACCGGGACAAATAGCAATCAGCCCCAGCATTTT.

V usage is TRBV12-5 and J usage is TRBJ1-1, with 10 bases identical to TRBD1. Germline V gives CDR1 LGHNT, CDR2 FRNRAP. The CDR3 spans 14 residues. The V and J ends lost 5 bases and 6 bases, in that order; junction bases with no gene match: 6. CDR3 amino acids: CASGRGDRGSEAFF. DNA of the CDR3: TGTGCTAGTGGTCGGGGGGACAGGGGTTCTGAAGCTTTCTTT.

The chain links TRBV5-6 to TRBJ2-5, with TRBD2 as a possible D gene (6 bases). The CDR3 consists of 13 residues. Germline V gives CDR1 SGHDT, CDR2 YYEEEE. Between the trimmed V and J ends, which lost 7 bases and 2 bases, there was a span of 12 bases. The CDR3 loop reads CASLGGNQETQYF. The CDR3 bases are TGTGCCAGCCTCGGGGGAAATCAAGAGACCCAGTACTTC.

In this sample, this clone turned up once. The chain combines TRBV5-4 with TRBJ2-2, with D possibly being TRBD1 (6 bases). V was cut by 3 bases and J by 11 bases, with 14 bases left in between. This CDR3 region has 13 residues. Germline values: CDR1 SGHNT, CDR2 YYREEE (reference sequence). CDR3 nucleotide sequence: TGTGCCAGCAGCTCACAGGGATTGTTCGAGCTGTTTTTT. It yields the protein CASSSQGLFELFF.

This chain connects TRBV5-1 to TRBJ2-3, with 9 bases matching TRBD1. CDR3 length equals 16 residues. With V trimmed by 3 bases and J by 3 bases, 8 bases remained unmatched. Germline V gene data show CDR1 as SGHRS and CDR2 as YFSETQ. The CDR3 loop is CASSSRTGDGTDTQYF. DNA for the CDR3: TGCGCCAGCAGCTCCAGGACAGGGGATGGAACAGATACGCAGTATTTT.